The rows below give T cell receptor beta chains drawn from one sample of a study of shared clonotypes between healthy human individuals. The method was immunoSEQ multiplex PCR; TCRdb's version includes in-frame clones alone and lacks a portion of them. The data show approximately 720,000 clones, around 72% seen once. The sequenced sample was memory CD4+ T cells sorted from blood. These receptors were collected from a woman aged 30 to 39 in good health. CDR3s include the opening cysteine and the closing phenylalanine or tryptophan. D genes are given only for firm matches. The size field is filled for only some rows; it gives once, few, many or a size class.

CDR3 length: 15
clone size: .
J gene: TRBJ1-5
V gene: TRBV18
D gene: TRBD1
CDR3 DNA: TGTGCCAGCTCAGACAGGGGAAATAGCAATCAGCCCCAGCATTTT
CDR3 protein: CASSDRGNSNQPQHF

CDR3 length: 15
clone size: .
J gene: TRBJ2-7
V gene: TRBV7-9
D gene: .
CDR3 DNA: TGTGCCAGCGCCGCAAGTCAGGGGCTTTCCTACGAGCAGTACTTC
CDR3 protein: CASAASQGLSYEQYF

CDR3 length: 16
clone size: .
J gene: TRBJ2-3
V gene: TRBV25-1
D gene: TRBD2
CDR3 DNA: TGTGCCAGCAGTGGACTAGCGGGATTAGGGGCAGATACGCAGTATTTT
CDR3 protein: CASSGLAGLGADTQYF

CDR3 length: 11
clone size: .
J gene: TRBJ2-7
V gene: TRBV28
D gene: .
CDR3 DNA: TGTGCCAGCAGTGGAGACTACGAGCAGTACTTC
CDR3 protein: CASSGDYEQYF

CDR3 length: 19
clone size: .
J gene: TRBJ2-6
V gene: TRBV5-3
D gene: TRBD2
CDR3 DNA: TGTGCCAGAAGCCCCGGCGGTAGTAGCGGGAGTTCTGGGGCCAACGTCCTGACTTTC
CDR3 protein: CARSPGGSSGSSGANVLTF

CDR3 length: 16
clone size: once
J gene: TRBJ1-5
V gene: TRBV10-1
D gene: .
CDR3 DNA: TGCGCCAGCATCGGTGCGGGCAGGGTTCCCAATCAGCCCCAGCATTTT
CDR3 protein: CASIGAGRVPNQPQHF

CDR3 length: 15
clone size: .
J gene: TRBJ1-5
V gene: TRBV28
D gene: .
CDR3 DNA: TGTGCCAGCAGTTTTGCAGGGACTAGCAATCAGCCCCAGCATTTT
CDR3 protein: CASSFAGTSNQPQHF

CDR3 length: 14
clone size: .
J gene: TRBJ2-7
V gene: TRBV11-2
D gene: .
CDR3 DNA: TGTGCCAGCAGCTTCACCTTTGGGGCCTCCGAGCAGTACTTC
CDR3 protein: CASSFTFGASEQYF

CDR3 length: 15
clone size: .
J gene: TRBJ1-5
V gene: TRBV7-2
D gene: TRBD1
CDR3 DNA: TGTGCCAGCAGCTTAGCGACAGGGCCGGGTCAGCCCCAGCATTTT
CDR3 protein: CASSLATGPGQPQHF

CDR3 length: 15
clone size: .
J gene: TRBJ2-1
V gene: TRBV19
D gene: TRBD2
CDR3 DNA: TGTGCCAGTAGTATTTGGGCGGGAGAGGGCAATGAGCAGTTCTTC
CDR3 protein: CASSIWAGEGNEQFF

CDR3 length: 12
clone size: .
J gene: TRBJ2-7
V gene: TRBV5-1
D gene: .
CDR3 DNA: TGCGCCAGCAGGGAGGGGGGCTACGAGCAGTACTTC
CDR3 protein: CASREGGYEQYF

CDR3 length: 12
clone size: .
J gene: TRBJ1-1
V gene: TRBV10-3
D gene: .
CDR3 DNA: TGTGCCACAAGGCGGGGAGAGGCTGAAGCTTTCTTT
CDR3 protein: CATRRGEAEAFF

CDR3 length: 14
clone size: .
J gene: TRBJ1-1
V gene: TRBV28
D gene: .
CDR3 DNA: TGTGCCAGTTCCACAGGACCCATGAACACTGAAGCTTTCTTT
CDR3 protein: CASSTGPMNTEAFF

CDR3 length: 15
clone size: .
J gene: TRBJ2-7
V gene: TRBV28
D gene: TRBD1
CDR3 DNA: TGTGCCAGCAGCGATAGGGACAGGGGGGCCTACGAGCAGTACTTC
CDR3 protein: CASSDRDRGAYEQYF

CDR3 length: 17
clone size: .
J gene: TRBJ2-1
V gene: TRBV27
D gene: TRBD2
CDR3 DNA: TGTGCCAGCAGTCCGCGTCCAGCGGGAAGCTCCTACAATGAGCAGTTCTTC
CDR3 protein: CASSPRPAGSSYNEQFF

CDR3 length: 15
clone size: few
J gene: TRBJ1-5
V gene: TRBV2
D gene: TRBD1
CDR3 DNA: TGTGCCAGCAGTCCAAACCAGGGGGTAAATCAGCCCCAGCATTTT
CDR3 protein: CASSPNQGVNQPQHF

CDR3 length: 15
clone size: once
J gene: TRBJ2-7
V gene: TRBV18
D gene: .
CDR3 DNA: TGTGCCAGCTCACCTTCCGCGGCAGGCCCCTACGAGCAGTACTTC
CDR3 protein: CASSPSAAGPYEQYF

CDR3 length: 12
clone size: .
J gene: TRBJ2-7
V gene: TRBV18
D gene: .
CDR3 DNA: TGTGCCAGCTCACCCAACAGGGACGAGCAGTACTTC
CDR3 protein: CASSPNRDEQYF

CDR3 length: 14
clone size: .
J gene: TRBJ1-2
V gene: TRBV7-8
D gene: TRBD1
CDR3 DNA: TGTGCCAGCAGGGGGGAGGGACAGTACTATGGCTACACCTTC
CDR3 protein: CASRGEGQYYGYTF